This note documents a single T cell receptor beta chain sequence. It lacks a known antigen. No base quality values were provided; no much bigger clone lies one nucleotide off. This specimen belongs to a study of cytomegalovirus exposure and HLA in healthy donors (dated by TCRdb to about 2017). Background on the whole study: According to a later analysis, the 120 or so validation repertoires were produced on the same platform as the approximately 600 repertoires of the first cohort. The study aimed to test whether cataloging public T cell receptors could reveal signatures of past pathogen exposure. To predict cytomegalovirus infection status, the study brought together high-throughput TCR immunosequencing, statistical association of individual TCRs with disease status, and machine learning. Besides the first cohort of roughly 640 subjects, a separate validation cohort made up of 95 to 150 different subjects was used.

The method behind the library was the immunoSEQ multiplex PCR assay. The paper's processing steps were these. To diagnose cytomegalovirus status from the catalog of TCR beta chain sequences, a statistical classification framework was built. TCRdb carries this immuneACCESS record with in-frame sequences only. Its versions omit some clonotypes, under half of them owing to an unresolved V gene in the studies checked, with the rest unexplained. V and J calls and clone size come straight from that table; D and trimming were deduced from the DNA. The sample contains over 110,000 clones, about nine tenths of them found a single time. Clones ranked in the top ten supply 2.9% of the sample. What the study reported, not specific to this receptor: The classifier was reported to diagnose cytomegalovirus status with high specificity and sensitivity in both the original and validation cohorts. Most TCR sequences were seen in very few donors, while some public TCRs were found in many individuals. It was suggested by the authors that the approach could potentially be generalized to other disease states and immunological phenotypes. The study listed 150 to 200 TCR beta chains as associated with cytomegalovirus. A few of the identified cytomegalovirus-associated TCR beta chains were confirmed in vitro to be specific for cytomegalovirus antigens. The validation cohort had no HLA typing available for a later analysis, so co-occurrence within that cohort was assessed over all 120 or so repertoires. Subsequent analysis determined that TCRs grouped into clusters in the first cohort also showed a tendency toward co-occurrence across the 120 or so validation repertoires, and roughly 94% of cluster scores exceeded 0.

The donors were included in the validation cohort of 100 to 150 subjects, a group kept apart from the 666-subject first cohort. Ends trimmed: V by 6 bases, J by 9 bases; bases unmatched to a gene: 13. The CDR3 contains 15 residues, cysteine and phenylalanine counted. This entry keeps only the CDR3 DNA: 45 bases, framed from base 1. CDR1 and CDR2, per the germline V gene, are SNHLY and FYNNEI. The sequence came from a man between 18 and 35 years old in good health and CMV-seronegative. Source material: PBMCs. This chain joins TRBV2 to TRBJ2-1, and TRBD2 matches 8 of the central bases. The CDR3 protein is CASRLPGLVMGEQFF. At the DNA level, the sequence is TGTGCCAGCAGACTTCCGGGACTAGTTATGGGTGAGCAGTTCTTC.